The clone carrying this T cell receptor (beta chain) was counted between two and nine times. This sample was taken from a study of naive and memory T cell subsets. The V segment lost 1 base and the J segment 1 base; nucleotides outside the gene matches: 9. The CDR3 sequence is 17 residues long. Germline-derived CDR1 and CDR2 are MNHEY and SMNVEV (reference sequence). Specified treatment: skin biopsy from PPD injection site in Mantoux-positive individual. TCR cDNA received a 3' ligated oligonucleotide that carried a UMI. Amplification of ligated cDNA took four PCR rounds with SP2 and nested alpha and beta constant primers. A single record per CDR3 protein comes from TCRdb applying MiXCR to the UMI-ligation and nested PCR reads. The table includes about 37,000 distinct CDR3 sequences, 9.5% to 11% detected once.

The V call is TRBV27, the J call TRBJ2-7; 8 bases align to TRBD2. The sample consisted of skin, taken from a tuberculin skin test site. This receptor was identified in an adult in good health. The CDR3, as DNA: TGTGCCAGCAGTTTATGGGGAAGCGGGAGTGTATCCTACGAGCAGTACTTC. It codes for CASSLWGSGSVSYEQYF.